A single sample gave rise to the 27 T cell receptor beta chains below, sequenced in a study of cytomegalovirus exposure and HLA in healthy donors. This PCR relied on a set of 60 Vbeta primers and 13 Jbeta primers. Libraries were prepared by immunoSEQ multiplex PCR; TCRdb keeps only in-frame clonotypes and omits some of them. The sample yields about 99,000 clones, roughly 79% seen once. The sequenced material came from PBMCs. The source of these receptors is a man aged 60 to 75 in good health and CMV-seropositive.

The count of this clone is one. This chain connects TRBV29-1 to TRBJ2-7, with TRBD1 matching over 9 bases. This CDR3 is built from 14 residues. With 6 bases clipped from V and 6 bases from J, the junction kept 12 bases outside the gene matches. Germline V gives CDR1 SQVTM, CDR2 ANQGSEA. Here the CDR3 DNA reads TGCAGCGTGGGGGACAGGGTAAATTCCGGCGAGCAGTACTTC. It yields the protein CSVGDRVNSGEQYF.

This clone has more than one count but fewer than ten. This chain links TRBV19 with TRBJ1-1; D possibly corresponds to TRBD1 (6 bases). V gave up 7 bases and J gave up 5 bases, with 23 bases separating them. This CDR3 region has 16 residues. CDR1 LNHDA and CDR2 SQIVND come from the germline V gene (reference sequence). The CDR3 nucleotides are TGTGCCAGTACACGAGGGACACCTCCCGGGGGGACTGAAGCTTTCTTT. Residues: CASTRGTPPGGTEAFF.

This clone was counted once. The rearrangement links TRBV7-9 to TRBJ2-1, with TRBD2 matching over 11 bases. Germline CDR1 SEHNR, CDR2 FQNEAQ (reference sequence). The CDR3 is 14 amino acids. The V and J ends lost 4 bases and 7 bases, in that order; junction bases with no gene match: 3. The CDR3, as DNA: TGTGCCAGCAGCTCACTAGCGGGGGTGAATGAGCAGTTCTTC. Residues: CASSSLAGVNEQFF.

Written as DNA, the CDR3 is TGTGCCAGTAGTCCCAGGACAGGGGCCTACAATGAGCAGTTCTTC. This translates into CASSPRTGAYNEQFF. The chain links TRBV19 to TRBJ2-1; 9 positions match TRBD1. The CDR3 spans 15 residues. The junction had 4 bases not matched to a gene; V was cut back by 5 bases and J by 2 bases. Germline CDR1 and CDR2: LNHDA and SQIVND (reference sequence).

The V and J genes are TRBV13 and TRBJ1-6; D is perhaps TRBD1 (6 bases). There are 17 residues in the CDR3. V dropped 6 bases and J dropped 10 bases, with 25 bases sitting between them. The germline gives CDR1 PRHDT, CDR2 FYEKMQ (reference sequence). The CDR3 sequence: CASRSRGAEKRLSPLHF. CDR3 coding DNA: TGTGCCAGCAGGTCCCGGGGGGCGGAGAAAAGACTGTCACCCCTCCACTTT.

This rearrangement joins TRBV2 to TRBJ2-4; D might be TRBD2 (5 bases). The V gene lost 9 bases and the J gene lost 6 bases, with 21 bases spanning the gap. CDR3 size: 15 residues. CDR1 is SNHLY, CDR2 FYNNEI, per germline. The CDR3 DNA reads TGTGCCAGTGCCCCAGACTCGGGCCGGGGAAACATTCAGTACTTC. Its translation is CASAPDSGRGNIQYF.

CDR3 nucleotides: TGTGCCAGTACCACCAGGGGAAACACTGAAGCTTTCTTT. The encoded protein is CASTTRGNTEAFF. The chain recombines TRBV19 with TRBJ1-1; tentative D call: TRBD1 (6 bases). CDR3 length: 13 amino acids. From germline, CDR1 is LNHDA and CDR2 SQIVND (reference sequence). The germline V and J ends were trimmed by 7 bases and 2 bases, with 11 bases remaining between them. Based on the CDR3 plus reference TRBV19 and TRBJ1-1, the full variable domain is DGGITQSPKYLFRKEGQNVTLSCEQNLNHDAMYWYRQDPGQGLRLIYYSQIVNDFQKGDIAEGYSVSREKKESFPLTVTSAQKNPTAFYLCASTTRGNTEAFFGQGTRLTVV.

The CDR3 is CASSSPTGAYEQYF. CDR3 coding DNA: TGTGCCAGCAGTTCCCCGACAGGGGCCTACGAGCAGTACTTC. The chain has TRBV6-5 and TRBJ2-7, with 8 bases aligning to TRBD1. With 4 bases clipped from V and 2 bases from J, the junction kept 4 bases outside the gene matches. Germline assignment: CDR1 MNHEY and CDR2 SVGAGI. This CDR3 is built from 14 residues.

This clone has just a few counts. The J gene is TRBJ2-3, the V gene TRBV2, with TRBD1 matching 9 bases. J was trimmed by 1 base and V by 5 bases; bases with no gene match: 1. The germline V gene has CDR1 SNHLY and CDR2 FYNNEI. This CDR3 has 14 amino acids. CDR3: CASSRDRGTDTQYF. CDR3 in DNA: TGTGCCAGCAGTCGGGACAGGGGCACAGATACGCAGTATTTT.

This clone was seen once. V gene TRBV29-1 combines with J gene TRBJ2-2; 7 bases are a match to TRBD1. CDR3 length: 16 residues. Trimming cost V 6 bases and J 1 base; bases outside gene matches: 11. Germline loops: CDR1 SQVTM, CDR2 ANQGSEA. This CDR3 reads CSVTSGTALNTGELFF. As DNA, the CDR3 is TGCAGCGTCACTTCCGGGACAGCACTGAACACCGGGGAGCTGTTTTTT.

This clone was recorded once. The chain has TRBV21-1 and TRBJ1-4; the DNA was not compared with TRBD1, the D call given in the table. TRBV21-1 is listed as a pseudogene. There are 16 residues in the CDR3. For the CDR3, the DNA is TGTGCCAGCAGCGTATGGGCCGGGACAGTTTATGAAAAACTGTTTTTT. Translated: CASSVWAGTVYEKLFF.

This sequence joins TRBV6-5 and TRBJ2-1; 7 nucleotides agree with TRBD1. Looked up from germline, CDR1 is MNHEY and CDR2 is SVGAGI. The CDR3 runs to 15 residues. The ends lost 4 bases at V and 0 bases at J; junction bases unmatched: 3. The CDR3 region is CASSWDSSSYNEQFF. For the CDR3, the DNA is TGTGCCAGCAGTTGGGACAGTAGCTCCTACAATGAGCAGTTCTTC.

This clone appeared once. This chain connects TRBV4-1 to TRBJ1-6; 10 bases agree with TRBD1. Germline CDR1 reads MGHRA; CDR2 reads YSYEKL. CDR3 length: 16 residues. After removal of 4 bases from V and 7 bases from J, the junction contained 7 bases not matched to a gene. CDR3 DNA sequence: TGCGCCAGCAGCCCGGGACAGGGGAGGATGAATTCACCCCTCCACTTT. Its translation: CASSPGQGRMNSPLHF.

The chain links TRBV5-4 to TRBJ2-5, with a tentative D call TRBD2 (7 bases). Germline CDR1 is SGHNT and CDR2 is YYREEE (reference sequence). The CDR3 length is 16 residues. Between the trimmed V and J ends, which lost 6 bases and 4 bases, there was a span of 22 bases. CDR3 in amino acids: CASTPPGGGPGETQYF. DNA for the CDR3: TGTGCCAGCACTCCCCCCGGCGGGGGCCCGGGAGAGACCCAGTACTTC.

The chain carries TRBV29-1 and TRBJ2-2, with D unresolved. The length of the CDR3 is 13 residues. Trimming removed 5 bases from V and 2 bases from J, with 9 bases in between. From germline, CDR1 is SQVTM and CDR2 ANQGSEA. CDR3 coding DNA: TGCAGCGTTAATTCCAGAAACACCGGGGAGCTGTTTTTT. This encodes CSVNSRNTGELFF.

The V gene is TRBV5-6, the J gene TRBJ2-5, with 7 positions matching TRBD2. Germline V gives CDR1 SGHDT, CDR2 YYEEEE. The CDR3 has 14 amino acids. V lost 4 bases to trimming and J lost 5 bases; unmatched junction nucleotides: 8. CDR3 nucleotides: TGTGCCAGCAGCCCTGGACTAGAATCTGAGACCCAGTACTTC. It encodes CASSPGLESETQYF. The variable domain in full, with the rest retrieved from reference TRBV5-6 and TRBJ2-5, is DAGVTQSPTHLIKTRGQQVTLRCSPKSGHDTVSWYQQALGQGPQFIFQYYEEEERQRGNFPDRFSGHQFPNYSSELNVNALLLGDSALYLCASSPGLESETQYFGPGTRLLVL.

The rearrangement joins TRBV6-1 to TRBJ1-2; unclear D gene. Germline V gives CDR1 MNHNS, CDR2 SASEGT. The V gene lost 0 bases and the J gene lost 5 bases, with 10 bases spanning the gap. The CDR3 is 14 residues long. The DNA of the CDR3 is TGTGCCAGCAGTGAAGCTCGGACTTCATATGGCTACACCTTC. As protein: CASSEARTSYGYTF.

This clone was seen a handful of times. The chain uses TRBV10-1 and TRBJ2-2; TRBD2 might be the D (6 bases). V lost 2 bases to trimming and J lost 12 bases, with 7 bases between them. The CDR3 runs 11 residues. Germline CDR1 and CDR2: WNHNN and SYGVQD (reference sequence). In DNA form, the CDR3 reads TGCGCCAGCAGTGAGGGGGGGAAGCTGTTTTTT. Protein product: CASSEGGKLFF.

The chain links TRBV19 to TRBJ1-1, with TRBD1 matching over 9 bases. The V gene end was trimmed by 2 bases and the J gene end by 9 bases; junction bases not matched to a gene: 4. The germline V gene encodes CDR1 LNHDA and CDR2 SQIVND (reference sequence). This CDR3 region has 13 residues. CDR3 residues: CASSIPDRGKAFF. In DNA form, the CDR3 reads TGTGCCAGTAGTATACCGGACAGGGGAAAAGCTTTCTTT.

The chain recombines TRBV5-1 with TRBJ2-5; 7 nucleotides agree with TRBD1. This CDR3 region has 15 residues. Unmatched junction bases numbered 4, after V lost 1 base and J lost 1 base. The germline CDR1 and CDR2 sequences are SGHRS and YFSETQ. As DNA, the CDR3 is TGCGCCAGCAGCTTGCAAGGGGGCCCCCAAGAGACCCAGTACTTC. Its protein is CASSLQGGPQETQYF.

This sequence joins TRBV4-2 and TRBJ1-1; D not resolved. Germline-derived CDR1 and CDR2 are LGHNA and YNFKEQ. V lost 0 bases to trimming and J lost 4 bases, with 15 bases between them. The CDR3 is made up of 16 amino acids. The CDR3 reads CASSQDSGLQFTEAFF. Written as DNA, the CDR3 is TGTGCCAGCAGCCAAGATTCAGGACTGCAGTTCACTGAAGCTTTCTTT.

V is TRBV6-5 and J is TRBJ2-5, with TRBD1 as a possible D gene (6 bases). Judging by the DNA end, TRBJ2-7 fits better; the J call may be wrong. This CDR3 has 13 amino acids. Germline V gene lookup returns CDR1 MNHEY and CDR2 SVGAGI. The CDR3 loop reads CASSPTGPSEQYF. The DNA of the CDR3 is TGTGCCAGCAGTCCGACAGGACCCAGCGAGCAGTACTTC.

V usage is TRBV6-1 and J usage is TRBJ2-5; 10 bases are a match to TRBD1. The CDR3 has 16 residues. Germline V gives CDR1 MNHNS, CDR2 SASEGT. Trimming cost V 3 bases and J 5 bases; bases outside gene matches: 9. The CDR3 here is CASSDRWTGGGETQYF. The CDR3 nucleotides read TGTGCCAGCAGTGACCGCTGGACAGGGGGAGGCGAGACCCAGTACTTC.

This chain links TRBV5-1 with TRBJ2-5; the match to TRBD1 covers 9 bases. The end of the DNA is better explained by TRBJ2-7, so the J call may be wrong. The CDR3 has 14 residues. Germline-derived CDR1 and CDR2 are SGHRS and YFSETQ. DNA for the CDR3: TGCGCCAGCAGCTTGGCGACAGGGGGCTACGAGCAGTACTTC. Residues: CASSLATGGYEQYF.

The V gene is TRBV6-1, the J gene TRBJ1-5, with TRBD1 matching 7 bases. V shed 5 bases, J shed 3 bases, and the junction held 7 bases outside the gene matches. The CDR3 has 15 residues. Germline CDR1 reads MNHNS; CDR2 reads SASEGT. The CDR3 nucleotides read TGTGCCAGCAGTTTAACGACAGGGCTCAATCAGCCCCAGCATTTT. Encoded protein: CASSLTTGLNQPQHF.

The J gene is TRBJ2-3, the V gene TRBV11-1, with 9 positions matching TRBD1. With 5 bases clipped from V and 4 bases from J, the junction kept 10 bases outside the gene matches. This CDR3 contains 16 residues. From germline, CDR1 is SGHAT and CDR2 FQDESV (reference sequence). This CDR3 reads CASSRGDRVGPDTQYF. Written as DNA, the CDR3 is TGTGCCAGCAGCCGTGGGGACAGGGTAGGACCAGATACGCAGTATTTT.

The chain uses TRBV2 and TRBJ2-7; D may be TRBD2 (5 bases). CDR1 SNHLY and CDR2 FYNNEI come from the germline V gene. The CDR3 consists of 12 residues. V lost 2 bases and J 6 bases, leaving 8 bases between the germline ends. CDR3 DNA sequence: TGTGCCAGCAGTGAATCGGGGTTCGAGCAGTACTTC. It specifies CASSESGFEQYF.